This T cell receptor (beta chain) appears in the sequencing data of a study of T cell repertoires in cytomegalovirus infection. Across the study: Public TCR beta signatures indicated both CMV infection and matching HLA type. Study-level findings and limits: CMV carriers having the relevant HLA were flagged by cumulative public TCR beta family frequency.

On this clonotype: Its antigen remains unknown.

Germline values: CDR1 WNHNN, CDR2 SYGVQD (reference sequence). Trimming took off 0 bases at V and 5 bases at J, with 11 bases between the two ends. The CDR3 runs to 15 residues. TCRdb reprocessed the reads with MiXCR, giving one entry per CDR3 protein. Among just under 550,000 distinct CDR3 sequences listed, around a quarter were seen once. The sequence was collected from a human donor in good health (CMV status not recorded). Some clones in this sample may be carry-over from other donors' samples. V is TRBV10-1 and J is TRBJ2-4; maybe TRBD2 (5 bases). The source material was PBMCs. The DNA of the CDR3 is TGCGCCAGCAGTGAGTCGAGGGAGTGGGAAAACATTCAGTACTTC. This codes for CASSESREWENIQYF.